This T cell receptor (beta chain) was found in a study of T cell repertoires in cytomegalovirus infection. Findings and caveats of the study: The ex vivo response showed dominance by HLA-C-restricted CMV-specific TCR beta clonotypes.

TCRdb re-derived calls from the reads in MiXCR, one entry per CDR3 protein. The top ten hold approximately 30% of the sample, which has fewer than 200,000 distinct CDR3 sequences, roughly 14% seen once. As concerns this clonotype: The target antigen is unknown.

V lost 5 bases, J lost 9 bases, and 17 bases lay in between. The CDR3 has 14 residues. CDR1 and CDR2 (germline): LNHDA, SQIVND (reference sequence). The clonotype originates from a human donor in good health (CMV status not recorded). Some clones in this sample may be carry-over from other donors' samples. V and J are TRBV19 and TRBJ2-1, with D perhaps given as TRBD1 or TRBD2 (5 bases each). Source material: PBMCs. CDR3: CASSSGTGKGEQFF. The CDR3 nucleotides are TGTGCCAGTAGTTCCGGGACCGGGAAGGGTGAGCAGTTCTTC.